Detailed here is one T cell receptor beta chain. Its target is unknown. This entry belongs to a study of human CD8 memory T cell subsets. Overall study findings and caveats: High diversity, at similar levels, marked stem-like memory and precursor exhausted T cells but not effector memory cells.

The germline V gene encodes CDR1 SGDLS and CDR2 YYNGEE. The CDR3 has 13 amino acids. From healthy donors, buffy coats were the source of the PBMC. Negative magnetic separation enriched total CD8+ T cells. Scientists made TCR beta libraries using UMI-labeled 5' RACE. One entry per CDR3 protein, without DNA, is what TCRdb gives after re-calling the 5' RACE reads. The repertoire table contains roughly 18,000 distinct CDR3 sequences. The receptor's source is a human donor in good health. Sequencing used CD8+ T cells from PBMCs. The genes are TRBV9 and TRBJ2-3; TCRdb selects TRBD1, and the lack of DNA leaves this call unchecked. CDR3 region: CASSVEGEDTQYF.